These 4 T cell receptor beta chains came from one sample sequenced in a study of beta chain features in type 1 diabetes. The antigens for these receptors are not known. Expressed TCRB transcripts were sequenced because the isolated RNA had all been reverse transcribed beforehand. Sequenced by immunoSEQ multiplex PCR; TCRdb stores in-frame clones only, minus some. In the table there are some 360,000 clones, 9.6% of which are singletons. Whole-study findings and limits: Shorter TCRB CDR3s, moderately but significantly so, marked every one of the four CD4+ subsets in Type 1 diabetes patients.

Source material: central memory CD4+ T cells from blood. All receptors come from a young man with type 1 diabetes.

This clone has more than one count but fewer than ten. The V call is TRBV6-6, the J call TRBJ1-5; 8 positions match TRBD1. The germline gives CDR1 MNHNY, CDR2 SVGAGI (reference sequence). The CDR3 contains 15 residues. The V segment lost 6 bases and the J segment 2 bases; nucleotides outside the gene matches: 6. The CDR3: CASSPDRGGNQPQHF. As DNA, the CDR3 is TGTGCCAGCAGCCCCGACAGGGGAGGCAATCAGCCCCAGCATTTT.

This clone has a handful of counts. CDR3 bases: TGTGCCATCACGGACGGGGCCGCGACAGATACGCAGTATTTT. Its translation is CAITDGAATDTQYF. This chain connects TRBV6-5 to TRBJ2-3; D tentatively fits TRBD1 or TRBD2 (5 bases each). This CDR3 is built from 14 residues. Looked up from germline, CDR1 is MNHEY and CDR2 is SVGAGI. V was shortened by 10 bases and J by 3 bases, with 17 bases between the two germline ends.

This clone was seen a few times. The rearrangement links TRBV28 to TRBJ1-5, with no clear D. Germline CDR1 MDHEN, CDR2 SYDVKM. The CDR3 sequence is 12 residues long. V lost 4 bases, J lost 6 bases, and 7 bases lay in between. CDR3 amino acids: CASSYISQPQHF. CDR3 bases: TGTGCCAGCAGTTACATCAGTCAGCCCCAGCATTTT.

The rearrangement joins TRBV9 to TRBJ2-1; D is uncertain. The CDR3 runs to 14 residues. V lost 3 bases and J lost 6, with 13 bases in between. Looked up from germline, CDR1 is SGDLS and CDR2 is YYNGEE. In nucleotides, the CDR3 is TGTGCCAGCAGCGGAGGTGGAAGAGGCAATGAGCAGTTCTTC. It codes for CASSGGGRGNEQFF.